This section outlines one T cell receptor (beta chain) sequence together with its context. This clonotype was counted a few times. Its antigen is unknown. Nothing much larger sits one base from this clone, and base qualities are not available. The CDR3 spans 16 residues, from the cysteine through the phenylalanine. The kept DNA is CDR3 alone, 48 bases in frame from the first base. V is clipped by 3 bases and J by 7 bases, and the sequence between their germline boundaries is 18 bases long. The germline V gene supplies CDR1 SGHAT and CDR2 FQNNGV. The entry originates in a study of vaccination and CD4 T cells after COVID-19 (dated by TCRdb to 2021 to 2024). About the full investigation: Convalescent patients had a positive SARS-CoV-2 result on nasal swab PCR, and of these patients, several had mild disease and one had severe disease. The time from the second vaccine dose to post-vaccine blood sampling had a median of around 72 days and ranged from about 14 to 250 days. Post-COVID blood samples from convalescent patients were collected a median of about 100 days after diagnosis, with a range of roughly 35 to 161 days. Control cultures received a CEFX viral epitope pool as the positive control, an HIV-1 Nef peptide pool as the negative control, or no peptide. The cultures were stimulated with overlapping spike peptide pools from SARS-CoV-2 and from the common cold coronaviruses HCoV-NL63, HCoV-OC43 and HCoV-229E. In some eleven COVID-19 convalescent patients and several infection-naive healthy vaccine recipients, researchers compared the spike-specific CD4+ TCR repertoire from before mRNA vaccination with the repertoire from after. Two doses of either the Pfizer-BioNTech BNT162b2 vaccine (n=8) or the Moderna mRNA-1273 vaccine (n=2) were administered to participants. The convalescent cohort included six males and four females, with two Hispanic individuals, seven Caucasians, two Asians and one multiracial person.

Libraries were built with PCR. DNA from cultured CD4+ T cells underwent TCR sequencing with the Oncomine TCR Beta short-read assay at the Johns Hopkins FTIC core. The QIAamp micro DNA kit was used to extract genomic DNA from the cultured CD4+ T cells. Oncomine TCR Beta libraries from cultured CD4+ T cells were pooled using unique dual indexes and sequenced on an Illumina iSeq 100. The paper's data handling went like this. Non-productive sequences were filtered out, and CDR3s that did not start with C, did not end with F or W, or were shorter than 7 amino acids were discarded. Antigen-specific clonotypes were identified using the MANAFEST web application through comparison of peptide-stimulated wells with reference and other culture wells. Positive clones required FDR below 0.05, an odds ratio above 5, and productive frequency above 0.1% in at least two of three replicate wells. A clonotype counted as cross-reactive if it showed significant expansion both in the SARS-CoV-2 spike wells and in at least one common cold coronavirus spike condition. Levenshtein distances (stringdist) and unrooted phylogenetic trees (ape) in R version 3.6.1 were used to assess CDR3 homology. TCRdb took the public reads, trimmed them with fastp at Q25, ran MiXCR for clone calling and kept in-frame beta chains. Each record represents a unique CDR3 protein, reported with the most common genes and DNA among its rows. None of the V and J calls come from the authors' own analysis; TCRdb made them. The sample table holds fewer than 15,000 distinct CDR3 sequences, of which roughly 61% were seen once. The ten largest account for about 12% of the sample.

This specimen's treatment or condition label, per the study, means: approximately nine-day PBMC culture with coronavirus spike peptide pools or control peptides (ViraFEST assay). The study used the ViraFEST assay, which expanded antigen-specific T cells with peptide pools and then identified expanded clonotypes by TCR sequencing. Positive SARS-CoV-2 PCR tests in the convalescent patients dated from March to December 2020, before Alpha, Beta and Delta variants emerged in the United States. Approximately 1.8 million PBMCs per well were cultured in IMDM with roughly 5% human AB serum and approximately 9.1 IU/ml IL-2, plus 10 ug/ml peptide pools. Half of the culture medium was replaced with fresh IL-2-containing medium on days 3 and 7. After around 11 days of culture, CD4+ T cells were isolated by negative selection using the EasySep CD4+ T cell isolation kit. Ficoll-Paque Plus gradient centrifugation was used to isolate PBMCs from whole blood, and the isolated PBMCs were then either used fresh or cryopreserved at -140C. Culture conditions were generally each tested in triplicate wells.

Overall results and qualifications from the work: The number of convalescent patients in the study was relatively small, and the study did not examine early timepoints following natural infection. In convalescent patients, a median approximately 86% of post-vaccine SARS-CoV-2-reactive clones were detected only after vaccination, suggesting vaccine-specific priming. Nearly all vaccine-specific clones in convalescent patients (304 of 307) were mono-reactive for SARS-CoV-2 spike rather than cross-reactive with common cold coronaviruses. Although the median number of SARS-CoV-2-reactive clonotypes went up from roughly 20 after infection to around 40 after vaccination, the increase was not significant.

Source material: CD4+ T cells from blood, cultured in vitro. The clonotype originates from a human donor who had recovered from COVID-19. Recombination linked TRBV11-2 to TRBJ2-2; the D segment could be TRBD2, given 6 matching bases. The CDR3 protein is CASSFHGSFRGGELFF. DNA sequence: TGTGCCAGCAGCTTTCACGGGAGCTTTAGGGGCGGGGAGCTGTTTTTT.